The clone carrying this TCR beta chain was counted many times. The entry originates in a study of blood T cells in healthy people across ages. Study at large: About one barcoded beta molecule was captured per two T cells (by template switching).

Peripheral blood was drawn, about 10 milliliters per donor. The second PCR ran about 7 to 12 cycles with a sample-barcoded 5' primer and J-beta primers. The study obtained at least 3 million CDR3-containing paired-end reads from every sample. MiXCR was run by TCRdb on the 5' RACE reads, yielding one entry per CDR3 protein. This table holds 650,000 to 800,000 distinct CDR3 sequences, approximately 52% found once. This CDR3 spans 12 amino acids. Germline CDR1 reads SGHRS; CDR2 reads YFSETQ. Deletions cut 1 base from V and 6 bases from J, with 6 bases between. The origin of this receptor is an elderly woman in good health. The genes are TRBV5-1 and TRBJ2-3; no definite D call. Material: blood. The CDR3 region is CASSLKADTQYF. The CDR3 region has the DNA TGCGCCAGCAGCTTGAAGGCGGATACGCAGTATTTT. The complete variable domain, with remaining parts taken from reference TRBV5-1 and TRBJ2-3, reads KAGVTQTPRYLIKTRGQQVTLSCSPISGHRSVSWYQQTPGQGLQFLFEYFSETQRNKGNFPGRFSGRQFSNSRSEMNVSTLELGDSALYLCASSLKADTQYFGPGTRLTVL.